Given below is one T cell receptor (beta chain) in context. What it binds is unknown. Clones were read by immunoSEQ multiplex PCR, and TCRdb kept only the in-frame ones, dropping some. The sample records approximately 57,000 clones, 65% to 90% being singletons. This CDR3 has 16 amino acids. J gave up 10 bases and V 4 bases, and 14 bases lay outside the gene matches. From germline, CDR1 is SGHRS and CDR2 YFSETQ. The data originate from a study of a mutant IDH1 vaccine in newly diagnosed glioma. Overall study context: Following radiotherapy alone, or alongside temozolomide cycles, vaccination was started after an interval of 4-6 weeks. General study findings and limits: Pseudoprogression looked unconnected to shifts in top peripheral T cell clonotypes.

Time point defined: week 5, during vaccination. Vaccination used 300 ug of mutant IDH1 20-mer peptide per dose, with topical imiquimod. This sample comprised PBMCs, obtained from a glioma patient whose treatment included an IDH1 peptide vaccine. This TCR was sampled from a woman aged 18-30 years with glioma. Some clones in this sample may be carry-over from other donors' samples. This chain links TRBV5-1 with TRBJ1-4; 9 nucleotides agree with TRBD1. CDR3 protein: CASSLSDGTGSGKLFF. The DNA for the CDR3 is TGCGCCAGCAGCCTCAGTGACGGGACAGGGTCGGGAAAACTGTTTTTT.